The 20 T cell receptor beta chains below were found in one sample sequenced in a study of control samples from healthy donors and cancer patients. Here immunoSEQ multiplex PCR was the method, and the copy in TCRdb shows in-frame clones only, minus some. This table has about 110,000 clones, 75% to 90% appearing once. Sequenced sample: blood. These receptors were taken from a woman aged 50 to 60 in good health.

The chain joins TRBV6-5 to TRBJ2-7; D remains unclear. V lost 5 bases and J 5 bases, leaving 16 bases between the germline ends. Per the germline V gene, CDR1 is MNHEY and CDR2 is SVGAGI. The CDR3 is made up of 14 amino acids. The CDR3 DNA reads TGTGCCAGCAGTAGGGTTACAGTGGGCAACGAGCAGTACGTC. This encodes CASSRVTVGNEQYV.

This chain connects TRBV24-1 to TRBJ2-5; D gene uncertain. V lost 4 bases, J lost 0 bases, and 2 bases lay in between. CDR3 length: 12 amino acids. Germline-derived CDR1 and CDR2 are KGHDR and SFDVKD. The CDR3 here is CATSDHQETQYF. In DNA form, the CDR3 reads TGTGCCACCAGTGACCACCAAGAGACCCAGTACTTC.

The rearrangement links TRBV5-4 to TRBJ1-2; possible D gene TRBD1, 6 bases. The germline CDR1 and CDR2 sequences are SGHNT and YYREEE (reference sequence). This CDR3 is built from 14 residues. Trimming took 4 bases from V and 4 from J, leaving 14 bases between them. The CDR3 DNA is TGTGCCAGCAGCCCGACAGGAGTCCTCTATGGCTACACCTTC. It codes for CASSPTGVLYGYTF.

The genes are TRBV2 and TRBJ2-7; D possibly corresponds to TRBD2 (5 bases). V lost 0 bases to trimming and J lost 6 bases, with 12 bases between them. The CDR3 is 14 residues long. The V gene's germline CDR1 is SNHLY and CDR2 FYNNEI. The CDR3 is CASSEAPTGFEQYF. The DNA of the CDR3 is TGTGCCAGCAGTGAAGCGCCGACGGGGTTCGAGCAGTACTTC.

This chain connects TRBV6-1 to TRBJ1-3; TRBD1 is a possible D gene (5 bases). V dropped 3 bases and J dropped 0 bases, with 9 bases sitting between them. Per germline, CDR1 MNHNS and CDR2 SASEGT. The CDR3 spans 15 residues. CDR3 amino acids: CASSEGVYSGNTIYF. As DNA, the CDR3 is TGTGCCAGCAGTGAGGGGGTCTACTCTGGAAACACCATATATTTT.

The gene calls are TRBV6-5 and TRBJ2-2; a possible D gene is TRBD2 (5 bases). Germline V CDR1 and CDR2: MNHEY, SVGAGI. The CDR3 is 14 amino acids. Trimming removed 7 bases from V and 1 base from J, with 10 bases in between. For the CDR3, the DNA is TGTGCCAGCAAGGTAGAGGGGAACACCGGGGAGCTGTTTTTT. It yields the protein CASKVEGNTGELFF.

The gene calls are TRBV29-1 and TRBJ1-2, with TRBD1 identical over 7 bases. This CDR3 is 12 amino acids long. CDR1 and CDR2 from the germline V gene are SQVTM and ANQGSEA. The ends lost 8 bases at V and 8 bases at J; junction bases unmatched: 11. CDR3 sequence (DNA): TGCAGCCATGGGGGTAGGGACAGCGGCTACACCTTC. It encodes CSHGGRDSGYTF.

The chain carries TRBV5-4 and TRBJ2-2; D perhaps matches TRBD2 (5 bases). Germline CDR1 and CDR2: SGHNT and YYREEE (reference sequence). V dropped 2 bases and J dropped 0 bases, with 8 bases sitting between them. This CDR3 has 15 residues. The CDR3 sequence: CASSLGRANTGELFF. In nucleotides, the CDR3 is TGTGCCAGCAGCTTAGGGAGAGCGAACACCGGGGAGCTGTTTTTT. Together with reference TRBV5-4 and TRBJ2-2, the CDR3 gives the full variable domain: ETGVTQSPTHLIKTRGQQVTLRCSSQSGHNTVSWYQQALGQGPQFIFQYYREEENGRGNFPPRFSGLQFPNYSSELNVNALELDDSALYLCASSLGRANTGELFFGEGSRLTVL.

The chain carries TRBV7-9 and TRBJ2-2; TRBD1 matches at 11 bases. In germline, CDR1 is SEHNR, CDR2 FQNEAQ (reference sequence). Trimming cost V 9 bases and J 7 bases; bases outside gene matches: 7. The CDR3 runs 14 residues. The CDR3 bases are TGTGCCAGTGGACAGGGGGCAAAGGGCGGGGAGCTGTTTTTT. Its translation: CASGQGAKGGELFF.

The rearrangement links TRBV15 to TRBJ1-1, with D unclear. V dropped 5 bases and J dropped 0 bases, with 7 bases sitting between them. This CDR3 is 13 amino acids long. From germline, CDR1 is LNHNV and CDR2 YYDKDF (reference sequence). CDR3 region: CATSPRMNTEAFF. Here the CDR3 DNA reads TGTGCCACCAGCCCCCGTATGAACACTGAAGCTTTCTTT. Together with reference TRBV15 and TRBJ1-1, the CDR3 gives the full variable domain: DAMVIQNPRYQVTQFGKPVTLSCSQTLNHNVMYWYQQKSSQAPKLLFHYYDKDFNNEADTPDNFQSRRPNTSFCFLDIRSPGLGDTAMYLCATSPRMNTEAFFGQGTRLTVV.

The rearrangement links TRBV19 to TRBJ2-3, with TRBD1 matching over 7 bases. Trimming took 5 bases from V and 0 from J; bases not matched to a gene: 8. Germline V lookup: CDR1 LNHDA, CDR2 SQIVND (reference sequence). CDR3 length equals 16 residues. The DNA of the CDR3 is TGTGCCAGTAGTGCCGACAGGGCTCACAGCACAGATACGCAGTATTTT. It specifies CASSADRAHSTDTQYF.

The rearrangement joins TRBV27 to TRBJ2-2; D unresolved. This CDR3 spans 14 amino acids. Germline-derived CDR1 and CDR2 are MNHEY and SMNVEV (reference sequence). V shed 5 bases and J shed 6 bases, with 13 bases lying between them. The CDR3 region has the DNA TGTGCCAGCAGTCTCGCTAAGGCGCCCGGGGAGCTGTTTTTT. Translated: CASSLAKAPGELFF.

The chain uses TRBV3-1 (or the pseudogene TRBV3-2) and TRBJ1-6; 8 bases agree with TRBD1. CDR1 is LGHDT, CDR2 YNNKEL, per germline (reference sequence). V lost 4 bases and J lost 5; bases outside the gene matches: 13. The CDR3 consists of 18 residues. The DNA of the CDR3 is TGTGCCAGCAGCCGAATACAGGGGGGAAGTCGCAATAATTCACCCCTCCACTTT. This codes for CASSRIQGGSRNNSPLHF.

The chain joins TRBV12-3 or TRBV12-4 to TRBJ1-6; D is uncertain. The CDR3 extends over 13 amino acids. Trimming took off 3 bases at V and 4 bases at J, with 4 bases between the two ends. CDR3 coding DNA: TGTGCCAGCAGTTTGCAGTATAATTCACCCCTCCACTTT. Residues: CASSLQYNSPLHF.

V gene TRBV25-1 combines with J gene TRBJ1-4; no reliable D call. V lost 2 bases and J lost 5, with 12 bases in between. CDR3 length equals 15 residues. From germline, CDR1 is MGHDK and CDR2 SYGVNS. The DNA for the CDR3 is TGTGCCAGCAGTGAAGTTAGGCAATTCAATGAAAAACTGTTTTTT. Residues: CASSEVRQFNEKLFF.

The chain has TRBV7-3 and TRBJ2-5, with D tentatively TRBD2 (5 bases). Per germline, CDR1 SGHTA and CDR2 FQGTGA. The CDR3 covers 14 residues. V shed 1 base and J shed 1 base, with 7 bases lying between them. Here the CDR3 DNA reads TGTGCCAGCAGCTTAAGCGGGTTCCAAGAGACCCAGTACTTC. Its protein is CASSLSGFQETQYF.

The rearrangement uses TRBV5-4 and TRBJ2-3, with D unresolved. With 0 bases removed from V and 0 bases from J, the gap between germline ends came to 2 bases. This CDR3 is 13 amino acids long. Germline assignment: CDR1 SGHNT and CDR2 YYREEE (reference sequence). CDR3 coding DNA: TGTGCCAGCAGCTTGGAGAGCACAGATACGCAGTATTTT. Translating it yields CASSLESTDTQYF.

The genes are TRBV7-3 and TRBJ1-1; the D gene is possibly TRBD1 (5 bases). CDR3 length equals 15 residues. Trimming removed 5 bases from V and 3 bases from J, with 16 bases in between. Germline values: CDR1 SGHTA, CDR2 FQGTGA. The CDR3 here is CASSIVGVGDTEAFF. CDR3 in DNA: TGTGCCAGCAGCATCGTGGGGGTTGGGGACACTGAAGCTTTCTTT.

This sequence joins TRBV9 and TRBJ2-3, with a possible D match to TRBD2 (7 bases). The CDR3 loop spans 17 amino acids. Per germline, CDR1 SGDLS and CDR2 YYNGEE. V gave up 0 bases and J gave up 0 bases, with 14 bases separating them. CDR3 nucleotides: TGTGCCAGCAGCGTAGCGTGGGGGGGCCCTAGCACAGATACGCAGTATTTT. Translation gives CASSVAWGGPSTDTQYF. Complete variable domain (other parts from reference TRBV9 and TRBJ2-3): DSGVTQTPKHLITATGQRVTLRCSPRSGDLSVYWYQQSLDQGLQFLIQYYNGEERAKGNILERFSAQQFPDLHSELNLSSLELGDSALYFCASSVAWGGPSTDTQYFGPGTRLTVL.

The CDR3 is CASSPRPGNSYSGNTIYF. CDR3 in DNA: TGTGCCAGCAGCCCTAGGCCGGGCAACTCCTACTCTGGAAACACCATATATTTT. The rearrangement links TRBV7-2 to TRBJ1-3; D remains ambiguous. V was shortened by 5 bases and J by 0 bases, with 20 bases between the two germline ends. Germline-derived CDR1 and CDR2 are SGHTA and FQGNSA. The CDR3 sequence is 18 residues long.